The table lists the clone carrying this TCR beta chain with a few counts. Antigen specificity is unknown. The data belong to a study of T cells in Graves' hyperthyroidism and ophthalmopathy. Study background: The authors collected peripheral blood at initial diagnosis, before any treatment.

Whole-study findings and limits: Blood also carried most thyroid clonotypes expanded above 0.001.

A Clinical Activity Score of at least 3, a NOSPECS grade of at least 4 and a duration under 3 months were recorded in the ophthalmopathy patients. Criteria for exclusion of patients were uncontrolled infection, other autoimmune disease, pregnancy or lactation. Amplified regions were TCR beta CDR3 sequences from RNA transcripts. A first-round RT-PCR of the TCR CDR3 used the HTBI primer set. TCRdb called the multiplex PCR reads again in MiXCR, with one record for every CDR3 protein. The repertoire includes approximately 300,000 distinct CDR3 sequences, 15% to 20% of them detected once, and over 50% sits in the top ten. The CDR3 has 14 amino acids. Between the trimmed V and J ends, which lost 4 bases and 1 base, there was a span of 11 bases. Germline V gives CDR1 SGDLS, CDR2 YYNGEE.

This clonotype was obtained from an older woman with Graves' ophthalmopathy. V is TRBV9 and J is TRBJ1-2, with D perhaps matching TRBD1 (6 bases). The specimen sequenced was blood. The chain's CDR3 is CASSPTGINYGYTF. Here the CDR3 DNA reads TGTGCCAGCAGCCCCACAGGGATTAACTATGGCTACACCTTC.